Following are 25 T cell receptor beta chains from one sample sequenced in a study of cytomegalovirus exposure and HLA in healthy donors. The PCR was carried out with 60 Vbeta primers and 13 Jbeta primers. Repertoires were generated with immunoSEQ multiplex PCR, while TCRdb's copy carries only in-frame clones and drops some. In the table there are roughly 140,000 clones, 79% of which are singletons. Sequencing was carried out using PBMCs. These receptor sequences come from a human donor in good health.

The chain has TRBV28 and TRBJ2-7; 7 bases are a match to TRBD2. V gave up 2 bases and J gave up 4 bases; unmatched junction bases: 5. This CDR3 is built from 14 residues. Germline loops: CDR1 MDHEN, CDR2 SYDVKM. The DNA of the CDR3 is TGTGCCAGCAGTTTACTGGGAGGGCCATACGAGCAGTACTTC. This translates into CASSLLGGPYEQYF.

The rearrangement joins TRBV19 to TRBJ2-5, with 12 bases matching TRBD2. V gave up 4 bases and J gave up 1 base; unmatched junction bases: 7. Germline loops: CDR1 LNHDA, CDR2 SQIVND (reference sequence). This CDR3 is 17 amino acids long. The CDR3 DNA reads as TGTGCCAGTAGTAAAAGAACTAGCGGGGGGACCCAAGAGACCCAGTACTTC. Its protein is CASSKRTSGGTQETQYF.

The rearrangement joins TRBV5-1 to TRBJ2-3; D gene uncertain. Germline assignment: CDR1 SGHRS and CDR2 YFSETQ. The CDR3 consists of 13 residues. Trimming took off 0 bases at V and 4 bases at J, with 6 bases between the two ends. CDR3: CASSLAIPDTQYF. CDR3 nucleotide sequence: TGCGCCAGCAGCTTGGCTATACCAGATACGCAGTATTTT.

This sequence joins TRBV20-1 and TRBJ1-5; no reliable D call. Germline-derived CDR1 and CDR2 are DFQATT and SNEGSKA (reference sequence). V dropped 3 bases and J dropped 9 bases, with 9 bases sitting between them. CDR3 length equals 11 residues. In DNA form, the CDR3 reads TGCAGTGCTAGCCGCTCGGGGCCCCAGCATTTT. Translated, it gives CSASRSGPQHF.

The chain links TRBV7-6 to TRBJ1-4; D is ambiguous. This CDR3 is built from 14 residues. The V and J ends lost 3 bases and 5 bases respectively, with 10 bases between them. Germline V gives CDR1 SGHVS, CDR2 FNYEAQ. CDR3: CASSLGSPNEKLFF. Here the CDR3 DNA reads TGTGCCAGCAGCTTGGGCAGTCCGAATGAAAAACTGTTTTTT.

The genes are TRBV7-9 and TRBJ2-5, with D possibly matching TRBD1 (5 bases). CDR3 size: 17 residues. V dropped 8 bases and J dropped 2 bases, with 24 bases sitting between them. CDR1 is SEHNR, CDR2 FQNEAQ, per germline (reference sequence). The CDR3 nucleotides are TGTGCCAGCGCACCGCGTGCCGGCAGGGTGGGGCAAGAGACCCAGTACTTC. Translating it yields CASAPRAGRVGQETQYF. The entire variable domain, with the rest obtained from reference TRBV7-9 and TRBJ2-5, is as follows: DTGVSQNPRHKITKRGQNVTFRCDPISEHNRLYWYRQTLGQGPEFLTYFQNEAQLEKSRLLSDRFSAERPKGSFSTLEIQRTEQGDSAMYLCASAPRAGRVGQETQYFGPGTRLLVL.

The chain carries TRBV29-1 and TRBJ2-5; the match to TRBD2 covers 11 bases. After removal of 4 bases from V and 1 base from J, the junction contained 5 bases not matched to a gene. This CDR3 contains 15 residues. Germline-derived CDR1 and CDR2 are SQVTM and ANQGSEA. CDR3 protein: CSVGLAGKGQETQYF. CDR3 nucleotides: TGCAGCGTTGGACTAGCGGGAAAAGGCCAAGAGACCCAGTACTTC.

The chain links TRBV28 to TRBJ2-1; D unresolved. V was clipped by 4 bases and J by 9 bases, with 19 bases between them. The CDR3 runs 15 residues. In germline, CDR1 is MDHEN, CDR2 SYDVKM. CDR3 protein: CASSSTFTILVEQFF. CDR3 coding DNA: TGTGCCAGCAGTTCCACCTTCACTATCTTGGTTGAGCAGTTCTTC. Full variable domain (outside the CDR3, taken from reference TRBV28 and TRBJ2-1): DVKVTQSSRYLVKRTGEKVFLECVQDMDHENMFWYRQDPGLGLRLIYFSYDVKMKEKGDIPEGYSVSREKKERFSLILESASTNQTSMYLCASSSTFTILVEQFFGPGTRLTVL.

The rearrangement links TRBV5-1 to TRBJ1-1; TRBD1 might be the D (6 bases). CDR3 size: 14 residues. V was trimmed by 4 bases and J by 0 bases, leaving 10 bases between them. Germline CDR1 is SGHRS and CDR2 is YFSETQ. The CDR3: CASSERQVNTEAFF. DNA of the CDR3: TGCGCCAGCAGCGAGCGACAGGTGAACACTGAAGCTTTCTTT.

The CDR3, as DNA: TGTGCCAGTAGGAGGGGGCAGTCGGACACTGAAGCTTTCTTT. It codes for CASRRGQSDTEAFF. The V and J genes are TRBV19 and TRBJ1-1; 7 bases are a match to TRBD1. In germline, CDR1 is LNHDA, CDR2 SQIVND (reference sequence). V shed 6 bases, J shed 3 bases, and the junction held 7 bases outside the gene matches. The CDR3 runs to 14 residues.

This sequence joins TRBV18 and TRBJ2-3, with 7 positions matching TRBD1. Germline CDR1 and CDR2: KGHSH and LQKENI. The J segment lost 0 bases and the V segment lost 7 bases, leaving 7 bases of the junction unmatched. This CDR3 has 15 amino acids. The CDR3 spells CASLPLGGSTDTQYF. The CDR3 nucleotides are TGTGCCAGCTTACCCTTAGGGGGCAGCACAGATACGCAGTATTTT.

The CDR3 protein is CASSLMTSGVTDTQYF. The CDR3 DNA is TGTGCCAGCAGCCTTATGACTAGCGGAGTCACAGATACGCAGTATTTT. V is TRBV4-2 and J is TRBJ2-3; 9 nucleotides agree with TRBD2. The CDR3 totals 16 residues. V lost 4 bases, J lost 2 bases, and 7 bases stayed unmatched. Germline loops: CDR1 LGHNA, CDR2 YNFKEQ.

The V and J genes are TRBV2 and TRBJ2-2; D remains unclear. The CDR3 extends over 14 amino acids. CDR1 and CDR2 from the germline V gene are SNHLY and FYNNEI. Trimming took off 7 bases at V and 3 bases at J, with 12 bases between the two ends. DNA for the CDR3: TGTGCCAGCAATTATTACCCGGACACCGGGGAGCTGTTTTTT. The encoded protein is CASNYYPDTGELFF.

Only one count was recorded for this clone. The chain joins TRBV5-1 to TRBJ1-1; TRBD1 aligns across 10 bases. The V gene end was trimmed by 5 bases and the J gene end by 0 bases; junction bases not matched to a gene: 4. Per germline, CDR1 SGHRS and CDR2 YFSETQ. The CDR3 is made up of 15 amino acids. CDR3 sequence: CASRGTGVMNTEAFF. CDR3 in DNA: TGCGCCAGCAGAGGGACAGGGGTTATGAACACTGAAGCTTTCTTT.

The V gene is TRBV11-2, the J gene TRBJ2-7; possibly TRBD1 for D (6 bases). The V gene's germline CDR1 is SGHAT and CDR2 FQNNGV. The CDR3 is 16 residues long. V lost 4 bases and J lost 2, with 18 bases in between. The DNA of the CDR3 is TGTGCCAGCAGCTCGATTCCCGGGACAAGACCCTACGAGCAGTACTTC. Translating gives CASSSIPGTRPYEQYF.

The V call is TRBV6-5, the J call TRBJ2-1; 11 positions agree with TRBD2. Trimming took 6 bases from V and 7 from J; bases not matched to a gene: 5. Germline-derived CDR1 and CDR2 are MNHEY and SVGAGI. The CDR3 spans 14 residues. The CDR3, as DNA: TGTGCCAGCAGATTCCTAGCGGGGGGTAATGAGCAGTTCTTC. It is translated as CASRFLAGGNEQFF.

Details on this clone: In the same sample, other DNA sequences code for this CDR3. This sequence joins TRBV15 and TRBJ2-2; D remains unclear. This CDR3 spans 14 amino acids. The germline gives CDR1 LNHNV, CDR2 YYDKDF (reference sequence). Trimming took 4 bases from V and 4 from J, leaving 10 bases between them. The DNA of the CDR3 is TGTGCCACCAGCATAATCACAGCCACCGGGGAGCTGTTTTTT. Translated: CATSIITATGELFF.

V and J are TRBV5-1 and TRBJ2-2; D perhaps matches TRBD1 (5 bases). Trimming left V 3 bases short and J 1 base short, with 10 bases between. The CDR3 runs 15 residues. Germline V gives CDR1 SGHRS, CDR2 YFSETQ. As DNA, the CDR3 is TGCGCCAGCAGCTGGAAGACAGAGAACACCGGGGAGCTGTTTTTT. As protein: CASSWKTENTGELFF.

V is TRBV6-6 and J is TRBJ2-2, with a weak D call TRBD1 (7 bases). V was cut by 6 bases and J by 1 base, with 12 bases left in between. In germline, CDR1 is MNHNY, CDR2 SVGAGI (reference sequence). The CDR3 runs to 15 residues. CDR3 residues: CASREGQMNTGELFF. The CDR3 coding sequence is TGTGCCAGCAGGGAGGGACAGATGAACACCGGGGAGCTGTTTTTT.

The chain joins TRBV2 to TRBJ2-3, with TRBD2 identical over 12 bases. The CDR3 is made up of 15 amino acids. V lost 8 bases, J lost 5 bases, and 8 bases stayed unmatched. Germline-derived CDR1 and CDR2 are SNHLY and FYNNEI. CDR3 DNA: TGTGCCAGCGAGCCCGGGACTAGCGGGCGAGATACGCAGTATTTT. This encodes CASEPGTSGRDTQYF.

J is TRBJ1-2 and V is TRBV4-3; no clear D gene. The CDR3 contains 16 residues. V shed 0 bases and J shed 4 bases, with 15 bases lying between them. Germline V gene sequence: CDR1 LGHNA, CDR2 YSLEER. The CDR3 coding sequence is TGCGCCAGCAGCCAAGAAAGGTTTCAGAGGGCCTATGGCTACACCTTC. Translating gives CASSQERFQRAYGYTF.

This clone was seen more than once but under ten times. The chain has TRBV6-6 and TRBJ1-1; the D is unclear. Per the germline V gene, CDR1 is MNHNY and CDR2 is SVGAGI (reference sequence). The V end was cut by 8 bases, the J end by 1 base, with 17 bases between. The CDR3 loop spans 15 amino acids. CDR3 bases: TGTGCCAGCTGTACCCATGCTGAGGAGAACACTGAAGCTTTCTTT. It translates to CASCTHAEENTEAFF.

The rearrangement uses TRBV7-9 and TRBJ2-7, with 9 bases that match TRBD2. Per the germline V gene, CDR1 is SEHNR and CDR2 is FQNEAQ (reference sequence). This CDR3 contains 17 residues. V lost 2 bases, J lost 7 bases, and 15 bases stayed unmatched. As DNA, the CDR3 is TGTGCCAGCAGCTTACGGTCTAGCGGGACGTCTAGGGGGGAGCAGTACTTC. Protein product: CASSLRSSGTSRGEQYF.

This clone has only a few counts. The chain couples TRBV6-1 to TRBJ2-1; 12 nucleotides line up with TRBD2. This CDR3 has 15 amino acids. Germline CDR1 reads MNHNS; CDR2 reads SASEGT. Germline trimming cut 6 bases from V and 5 bases from J; bases unmatched to any gene: 5. The CDR3 coding sequence is TGTGCCAGCAGATCTAGCGGGGGGGTCCACAATGAGCAGTTCTTC. Residues: CASRSSGGVHNEQFF.

The V gene is TRBV19, the J gene TRBJ2-1; possible D gene TRBD1, 5 bases. CDR3 size: 14 residues. V dropped 1 base and J dropped 4 bases, with 8 bases sitting between them. The germline V gene has CDR1 LNHDA and CDR2 SQIVND (reference sequence). CDR3 residues: CASSIGQGYNEQFF. The DNA for the CDR3 is TGTGCCAGTAGTATAGGCCAGGGATACAATGAGCAGTTCTTC.